Listed below are T cell receptor beta chains from one sample, sequenced in a study of blood T cells in healthy people across ages. MiXCR was run by TCRdb on the 5' RACE reads, yielding one entry per CDR3 protein. This table holds over 600,000 distinct CDR3 sequences, over 40% found once. Sequenced sample: blood. Receptor source: a man older than 75 in good health. Each CDR3 is given with its conserved first and last residue. D genes are given only for firm matches.

J | V | length | D | CDR3
TRBJ2-5 | TRBV4-1 | 12 | . | CASSHGGNGQYF
TRBJ2-1 | TRBV6-5 | 14 | . | CASSSPRRGNEQFF
TRBJ2-1 | TRBV6-2/TRBV6-3 | 16 | TRBD1 | CASSLRTGGRGNEQFF
TRBJ2-1 | TRBV29-1 | 16 | TRBD2 | CSTNWLGGGNYNEQFF
TRBJ2-6 | TRBV2 | 14 | . | CASYFDSGANVLTF
TRBJ2-1 | TRBV27 | 14 | TRBD1 | CASNPGQGVNEQFF
TRBJ1-2 | TRBV6-5 | 14 | TRBD1 | CASSRDRGGSGYTF
TRBJ1-2 | TRBV20-1 | 12 | TRBD1 | CSASARTGDYTF
. | TRBV30 | 14 | TRBD1 | CALQTGANVDEQYF
TRBJ2-5 | TRBV20-1 | 14 | TRBD2 | CSAPAKLAGETQYF
TRBJ2-5 | TRBV12-3/TRBV12-4 | 12 | . | CASSRPPGTQYF
TRBJ2-7 | TRBV20-1 | 15 | . | CSARDGRTSSYEQYF
TRBJ2-4 | TRBV6-2/TRBV6-3 | 15 | . | CASSYPGTAKNIQYF
TRBJ2-7 | TRBV28 | 18 | TRBD2 | CASSAPGTSGMSSYEQYF
TRBJ2-1 | TRBV6-1 | 19 | TRBD1 | CASSDPGTGAVSSYNEQFF
TRBJ2-5 | TRBV7-2 | 14 | . | CASSLGALRETQYF
TRBJ2-5 | TRBV10-3 | 13 | . | CAVRTEYQETQYF
TRBJ2-5 | TRBV7-6 | 14 | . | CASSAGMNQETQYF
TRBJ1-5 | TRBV3-1 | 12 | . | CASSQAGRPQHF
TRBJ2-3 | TRBV6-5 | 16 | TRBD1 | CASSRTGGKSTDTQYF
TRBJ2-5 | TRBV20-1 | 14 | . | CSARSAGLRETQYF
TRBJ1-5 | TRBV20-1 | 15 | . | CSASVPGGSYQPQHF
TRBJ2-5 | TRBV10-2 | 13 | . | CASSVVGGETQYF
TRBJ2-6 | TRBV27 | 16 | . | CASSLWAGAGANVLTF
TRBJ2-2 | TRBV29-1 | 14 | TRBD1 | CSAGQGADTGELFF
TRBJ2-6 | TRBV20-1 | 14 | . | CSAATGNGANVLTF
TRBJ1-2 | TRBV4-3 | 13 | . | CASSQAPMYGYTF
. | TRBV20-1 | 14 | TRBD1 | CSAPRGQGAYEQYF
TRBJ1-2 | TRBV20-1 | 21 | TRBD1 | CSARTRGKGQRAGGANYGYTF
. | TRBV13 | 13 | TRBD1 | CASSFTGDGEQYF
TRBJ2-2 | TRBV7-2 | 15 | . | CASSLGGAGSGELFF
TRBJ2-3 | TRBV12-3/TRBV12-4 | 12 | . | CASRMAARTQYF
TRBJ1-5 | TRBV6-2/TRBV6-3 | 14 | . | CASSYNRVVQPQHF
TRBJ1-4 | TRBV6-5 | 15 | . | CASSYSWGEGEKLFF
TRBJ2-1 | TRBV21-1 | 15 | . | CASSKGVCSYNEQFF
TRBJ2-1 | TRBV11-3 | 14 | . | CASSLLGPGNEQFF
TRBJ2-1 | TRBV5-1 | 16 | . | CASSLTLGGAYNEQFF
TRBJ2-7 | TRBV15 | 13 | . | CASGSRGGREQYF
TRBJ1-1 | TRBV16 | 12 | . | CASSPYSTEAFF
TRBJ1-5 | TRBV6-6 | 16 | . | CASSAPGTASNQPQHF